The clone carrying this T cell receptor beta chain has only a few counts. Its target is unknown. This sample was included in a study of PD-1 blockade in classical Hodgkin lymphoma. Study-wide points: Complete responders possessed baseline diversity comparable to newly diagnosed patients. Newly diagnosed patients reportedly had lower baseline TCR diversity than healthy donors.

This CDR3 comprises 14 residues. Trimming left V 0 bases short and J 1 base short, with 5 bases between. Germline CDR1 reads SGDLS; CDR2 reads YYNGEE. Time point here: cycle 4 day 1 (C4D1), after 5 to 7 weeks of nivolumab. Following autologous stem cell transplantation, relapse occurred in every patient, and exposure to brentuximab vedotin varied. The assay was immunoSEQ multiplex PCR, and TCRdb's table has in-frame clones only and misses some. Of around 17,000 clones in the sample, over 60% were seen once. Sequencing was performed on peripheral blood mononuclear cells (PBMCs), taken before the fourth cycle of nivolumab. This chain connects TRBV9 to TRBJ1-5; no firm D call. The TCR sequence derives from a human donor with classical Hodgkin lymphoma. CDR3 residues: CASSVGRSNQPQHF. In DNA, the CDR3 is TGTGCCAGCAGCGTAGGGAGAAGCAATCAGCCCCAGCATTTT.